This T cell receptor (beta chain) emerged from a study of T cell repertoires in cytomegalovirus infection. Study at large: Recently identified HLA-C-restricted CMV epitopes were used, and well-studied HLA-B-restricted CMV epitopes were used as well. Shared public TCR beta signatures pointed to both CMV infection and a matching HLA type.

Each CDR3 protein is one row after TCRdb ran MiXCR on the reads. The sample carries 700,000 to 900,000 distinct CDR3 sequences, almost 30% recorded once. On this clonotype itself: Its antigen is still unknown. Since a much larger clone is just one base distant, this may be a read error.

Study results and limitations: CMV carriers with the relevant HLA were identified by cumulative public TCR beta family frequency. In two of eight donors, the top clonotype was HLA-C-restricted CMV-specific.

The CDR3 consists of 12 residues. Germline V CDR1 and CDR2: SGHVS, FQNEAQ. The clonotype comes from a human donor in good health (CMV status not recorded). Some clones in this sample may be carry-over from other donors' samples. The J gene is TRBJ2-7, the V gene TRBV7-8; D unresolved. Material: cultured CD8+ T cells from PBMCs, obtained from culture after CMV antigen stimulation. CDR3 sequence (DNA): TGTGCCAGCAGCTTGGTCAGCTACAAGCAGTACGTC. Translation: CASSLVSYKQYV.